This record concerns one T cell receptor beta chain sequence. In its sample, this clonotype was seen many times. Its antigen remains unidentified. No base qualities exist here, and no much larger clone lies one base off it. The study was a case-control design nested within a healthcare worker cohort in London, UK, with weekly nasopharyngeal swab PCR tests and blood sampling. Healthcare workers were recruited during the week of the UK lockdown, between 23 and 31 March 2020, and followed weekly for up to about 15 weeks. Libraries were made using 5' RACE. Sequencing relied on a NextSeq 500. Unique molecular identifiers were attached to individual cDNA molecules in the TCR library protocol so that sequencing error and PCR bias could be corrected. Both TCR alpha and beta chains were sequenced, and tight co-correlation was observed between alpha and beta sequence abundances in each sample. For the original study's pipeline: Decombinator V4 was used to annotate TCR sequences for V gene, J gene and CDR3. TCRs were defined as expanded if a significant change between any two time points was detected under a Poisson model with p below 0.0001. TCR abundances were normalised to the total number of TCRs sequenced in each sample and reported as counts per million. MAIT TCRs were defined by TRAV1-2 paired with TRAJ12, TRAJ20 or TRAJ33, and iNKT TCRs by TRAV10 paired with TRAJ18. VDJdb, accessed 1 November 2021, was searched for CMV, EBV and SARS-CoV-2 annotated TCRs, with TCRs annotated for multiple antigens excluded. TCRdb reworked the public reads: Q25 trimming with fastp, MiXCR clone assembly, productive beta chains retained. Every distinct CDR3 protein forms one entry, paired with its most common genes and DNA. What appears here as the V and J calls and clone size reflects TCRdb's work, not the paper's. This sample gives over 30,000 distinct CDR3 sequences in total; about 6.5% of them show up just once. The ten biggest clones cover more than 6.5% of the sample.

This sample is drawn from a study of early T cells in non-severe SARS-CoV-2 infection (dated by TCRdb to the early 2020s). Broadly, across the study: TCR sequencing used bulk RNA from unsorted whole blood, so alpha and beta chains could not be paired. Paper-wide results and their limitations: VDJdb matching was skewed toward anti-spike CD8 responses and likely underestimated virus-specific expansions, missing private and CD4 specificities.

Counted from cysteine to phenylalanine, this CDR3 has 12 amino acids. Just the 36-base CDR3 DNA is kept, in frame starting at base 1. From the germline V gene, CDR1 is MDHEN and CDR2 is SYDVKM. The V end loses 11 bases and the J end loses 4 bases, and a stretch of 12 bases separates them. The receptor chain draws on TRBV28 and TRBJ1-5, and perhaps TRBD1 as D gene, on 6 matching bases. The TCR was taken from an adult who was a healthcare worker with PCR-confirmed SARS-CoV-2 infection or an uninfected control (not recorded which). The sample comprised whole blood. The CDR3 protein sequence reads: CAGGGGNQPQHF. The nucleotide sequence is TGTGCCGGAGGGGGTGGGAATCAGCCCCAGCATTTT.